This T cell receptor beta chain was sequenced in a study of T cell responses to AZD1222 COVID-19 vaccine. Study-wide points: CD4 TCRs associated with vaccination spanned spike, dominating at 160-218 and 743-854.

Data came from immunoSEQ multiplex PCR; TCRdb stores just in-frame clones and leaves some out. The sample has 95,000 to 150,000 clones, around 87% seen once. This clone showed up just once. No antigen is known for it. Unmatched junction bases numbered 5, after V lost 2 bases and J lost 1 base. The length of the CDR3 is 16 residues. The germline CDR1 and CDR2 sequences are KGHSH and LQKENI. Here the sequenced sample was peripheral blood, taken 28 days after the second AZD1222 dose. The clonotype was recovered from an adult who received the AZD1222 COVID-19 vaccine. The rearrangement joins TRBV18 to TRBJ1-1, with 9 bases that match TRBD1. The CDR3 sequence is CASSPFRQGGNTEAFF. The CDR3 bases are TGTGCCAGCTCACCATTCCGACAGGGGGGGAACACTGAAGCTTTCTTT.